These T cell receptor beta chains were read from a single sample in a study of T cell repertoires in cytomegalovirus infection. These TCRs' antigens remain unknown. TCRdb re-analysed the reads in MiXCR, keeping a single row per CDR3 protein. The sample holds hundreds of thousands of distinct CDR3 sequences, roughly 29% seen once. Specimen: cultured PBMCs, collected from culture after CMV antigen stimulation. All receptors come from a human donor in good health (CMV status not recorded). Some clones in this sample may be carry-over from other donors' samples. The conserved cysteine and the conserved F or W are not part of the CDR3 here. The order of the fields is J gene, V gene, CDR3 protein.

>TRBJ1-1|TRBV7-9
ASSSQTGGTEAF
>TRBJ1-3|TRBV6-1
ASSLPLMNSGNTIY
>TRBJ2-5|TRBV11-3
ASSLRGREGGETQY
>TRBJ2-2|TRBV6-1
ASTGVGWGLGGTGELF
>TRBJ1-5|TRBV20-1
SVGGLSDQPQH
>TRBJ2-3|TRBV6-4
ASSDSGQDTQY
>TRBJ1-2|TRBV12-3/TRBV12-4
ASSFNPGLYGYT
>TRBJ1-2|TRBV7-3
ASSLEGRNGYT
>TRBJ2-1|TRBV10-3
AISESDFRTGGSEQF
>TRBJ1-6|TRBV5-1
ASRTALNSPLH
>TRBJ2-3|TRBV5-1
ASSLGLAGGWTDTQY
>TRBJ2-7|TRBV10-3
AISEPGDYEQY
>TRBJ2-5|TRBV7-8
ASSLSGNQETQY
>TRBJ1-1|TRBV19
ASSTRDRDTEAF
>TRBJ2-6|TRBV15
ATSRTGSGANVLT
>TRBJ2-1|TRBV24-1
ATSDGGSYNEQF
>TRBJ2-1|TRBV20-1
SARPQAWANEQF
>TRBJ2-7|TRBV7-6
ASSPRTESAGEQY
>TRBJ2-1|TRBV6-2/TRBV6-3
ASSYLTGGSYNEQF
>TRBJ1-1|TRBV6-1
ARKEGRDTEAF
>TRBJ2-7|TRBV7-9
ASSNRQGIYEQY
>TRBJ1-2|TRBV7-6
ASSPRTGGAAGYT
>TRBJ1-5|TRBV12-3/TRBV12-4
ASTPNGLPNQPQH
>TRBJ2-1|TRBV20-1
SARGSVNEQF
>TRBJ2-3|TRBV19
ASSVERTDTQY
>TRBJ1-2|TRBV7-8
ASSSFTSTEYGYT
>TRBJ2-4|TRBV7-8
ASSSLRTGGDIQY
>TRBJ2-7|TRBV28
ASSLLRRLATEQY
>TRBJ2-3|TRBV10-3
AIRLAASTDTQY
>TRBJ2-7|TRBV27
ASSFLSGRLTYEQY
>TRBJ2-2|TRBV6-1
ARDRGDPTGELF
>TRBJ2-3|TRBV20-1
SARVGGPPLDTQY
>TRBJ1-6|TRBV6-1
ASTQGDYNSPLH
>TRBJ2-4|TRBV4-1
ASSQDRRSGALAKNIQY
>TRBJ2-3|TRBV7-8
ASSLVVGDTDTQY
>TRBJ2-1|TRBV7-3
ASSLRFGGGAGNEQF
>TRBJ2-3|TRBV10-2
ATRGGITDTQY
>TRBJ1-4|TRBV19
ASSTSEKLF
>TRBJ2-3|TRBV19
ASRRPGLASDTQY
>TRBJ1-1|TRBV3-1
ASSKQQDTEAF
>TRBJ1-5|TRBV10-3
AISEFRQGDQPQH
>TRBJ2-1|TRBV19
ASSIDPEAGAYNEQF
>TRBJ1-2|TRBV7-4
ASSPYPGIVFYGYT
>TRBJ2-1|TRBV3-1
ASSQVGSGQF
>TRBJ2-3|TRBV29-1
SVEVRGIRQMEVTDTQY
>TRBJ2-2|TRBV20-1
SASGLGSGELF
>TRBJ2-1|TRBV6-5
ASSYSRDRHLEEQF
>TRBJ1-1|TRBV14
ASSQARGTVMNTEAF